Presented here are 2 T cell receptor beta chains from one specimen sequenced in a study of CD4 and CD8 cells across lung adenocarcinoma regions. TCRdb analysed the PCR reads with MiXCR anew, one entry per CDR3 protein. This sample has approximately 10,000 distinct CDR3 sequences, with approximately 50% found just once. The sample comprised CD8+ T cells from the margin of a lung tumor. The receptors derive from a male donor with lung adenocarcinoma. The CD4 and CD8 labels of this study may be unreliable.

Turning to this clonotype: The junction shows a germline mismatch at one end, possibly a read error. The rearrangement joins TRBV6-1 to TRBJ2-3, with 10 bases fitting TRBD1. The CDR3 spans 16 residues. In germline, CDR1 is MNHNS, CDR2 SASEGT. In DNA, the CDR3 is TGTGCCAGCAGTCGACAGGGGGCTTTGGGCACAGATACGCAGTATTTC. Translation gives CASSRQGALGTDTQYF.

This clonotype is medium-sized within its sample. The gene calls are TRBV12-3 or TRBV12-4 and TRBJ2-1, with D uncertain. The CDR3 extends over 12 amino acids. Trimming cost V 1 base and J 7 bases, with 5 bases left between them. CDR3 nucleotides: TGTGCCAGCAGTTTAGGGTGGAATGAGCAGTTCTTC. Translating it yields CASSLGWNEQFF.